This TCR beta chain was retrieved from a study of CD8+CD57+ T cells in acquired aplastic anemia. Across the study: Isolated CD4+ and CD8+ cells, once sorted, yielded DNA averaging roughly 3.2 ug.

The CDR3 runs 14 residues. CDR1 is DFQATT and CDR2 is SNEGSKA in the germline V gene (reference sequence). Unmatched junction bases numbered 3, after V lost 5 bases and J lost 3 bases. Genomic DNA constituted the template upon which TCR beta VDJ and CDR3 profiling was performed. TCRdb analysed the reads with MiXCR anew, one entry per CDR3 protein. The table shows roughly 130,000 distinct CDR3 sequences, with roughly 50% occurring only once. This clonotype was detected ten times or more. No antigen is known for it. Findings and limits, study-wide: Sharing between patients and controls was observed for roughly 29 CD8+ CDR3 sequences. CD8+ Simpson's diversity showed no significant patient-control difference.

Material for sequencing was sorted CD4+, CD8+, or CD8+CD57+ T cells (not recorded which) from PBMCs. The TCR sequence derives from a human donor in good health, serving as a control. This rearrangement joins TRBV20-1 to TRBJ2-1; 11 bases are shared with TRBD2. The CDR3 spells CSAVGTSGYNEQFF. The DNA of the CDR3 is TGCAGTGCTGTCGGGACTAGCGGCTACAATGAGCAGTTCTTC.